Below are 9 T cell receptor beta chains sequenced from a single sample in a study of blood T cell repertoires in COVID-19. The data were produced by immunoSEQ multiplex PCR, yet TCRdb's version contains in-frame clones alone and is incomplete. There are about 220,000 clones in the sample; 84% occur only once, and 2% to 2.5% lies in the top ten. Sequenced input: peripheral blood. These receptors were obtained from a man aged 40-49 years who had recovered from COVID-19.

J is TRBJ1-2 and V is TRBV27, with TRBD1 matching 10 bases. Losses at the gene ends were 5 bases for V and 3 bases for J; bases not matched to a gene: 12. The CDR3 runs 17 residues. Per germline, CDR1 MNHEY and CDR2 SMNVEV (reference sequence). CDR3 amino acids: CASSPGWGQGSDYGYTF. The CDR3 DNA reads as TGTGCCAGCAGTCCCGGGTGGGGACAGGGGAGTGACTATGGCTACACCTTC.

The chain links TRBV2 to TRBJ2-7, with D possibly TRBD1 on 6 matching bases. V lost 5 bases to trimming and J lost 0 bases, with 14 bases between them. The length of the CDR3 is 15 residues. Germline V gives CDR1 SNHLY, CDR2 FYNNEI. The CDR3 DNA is TGTGCCAGCAGTCCTTCTACAGGGAGCTCCTACGAGCAGTACTTC. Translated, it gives CASSPSTGSSYEQYF.

Here the CDR3 reads CSVSGNSYNEQFF. The CDR3 nucleotides are TGCAGCGTGTCGGGGAACTCCTACAATGAGCAGTTCTTC. This sequence joins TRBV29-1 and TRBJ2-1; possible D gene TRBD2, 5 bases. The CDR3 consists of 13 residues. V gave up 6 bases and J gave up 0 bases, with 9 bases separating them. The germline V gene encodes CDR1 SQVTM and CDR2 ANQGSEA.

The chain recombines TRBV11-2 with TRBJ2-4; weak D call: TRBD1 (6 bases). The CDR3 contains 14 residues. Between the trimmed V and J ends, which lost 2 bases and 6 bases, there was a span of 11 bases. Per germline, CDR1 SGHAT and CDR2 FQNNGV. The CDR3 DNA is TGTGCCAGCAGCTTATCACCAGGGGTAAACATTCAGTACTTC. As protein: CASSLSPGVNIQYF.

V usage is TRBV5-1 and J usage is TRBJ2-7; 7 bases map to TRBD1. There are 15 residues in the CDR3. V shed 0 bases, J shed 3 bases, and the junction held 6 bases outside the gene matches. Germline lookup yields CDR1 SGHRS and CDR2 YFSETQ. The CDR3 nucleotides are TGCGCCAGCAGCTTGGGGCAGGGGGACCTCTACGAGCAGTACTTC. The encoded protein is CASSLGQGDLYEQYF.

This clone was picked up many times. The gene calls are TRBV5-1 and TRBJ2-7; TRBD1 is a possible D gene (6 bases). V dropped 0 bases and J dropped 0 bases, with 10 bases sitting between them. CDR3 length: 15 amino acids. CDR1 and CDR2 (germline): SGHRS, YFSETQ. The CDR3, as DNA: TGCGCCAGCAGCTTGGGACAGGCCCCCTCCTACGAGCAGTACTTC. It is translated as CASSLGQAPSYEQYF. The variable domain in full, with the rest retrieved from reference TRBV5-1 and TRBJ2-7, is KAGVTQTPRYLIKTRGQQVTLSCSPISGHRSVSWYQQTPGQGLQFLFEYFSETQRNKGNFPGRFSGRQFSNSRSEMNVSTLELGDSALYLCASSLGQAPSYEQYFGPGTRLTVT.

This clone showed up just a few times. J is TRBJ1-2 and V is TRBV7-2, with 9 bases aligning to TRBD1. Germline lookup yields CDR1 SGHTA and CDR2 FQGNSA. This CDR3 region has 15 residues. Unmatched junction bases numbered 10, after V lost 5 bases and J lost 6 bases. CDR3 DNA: TGTGCCAGCAGCCGTAGTCCCGGGACAGGGAATGGCTACACCTTC. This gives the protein CASSRSPGTGNGYTF.

The CDR3: CASSPPGQRNNEQFF. CDR3 DNA: TGTGCCAGCTCACCCCCGGGACAGAGAAACAATGAGCAGTTCTTC. This rearrangement joins TRBV18 to TRBJ2-1; 7 bases line up with TRBD1. Germline assignment: CDR1 KGHSH and CDR2 LQKENI. After removal of 3 bases from V and 5 bases from J, the junction contained 7 bases not matched to a gene. The CDR3 totals 15 residues.

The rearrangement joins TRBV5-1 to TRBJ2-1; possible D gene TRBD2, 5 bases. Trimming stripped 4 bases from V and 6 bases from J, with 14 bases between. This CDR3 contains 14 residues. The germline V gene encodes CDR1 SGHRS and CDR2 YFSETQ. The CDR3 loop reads CASSLGLLSNEQFF. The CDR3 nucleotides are TGCGCCAGCAGCCTCGGACTTCTGAGCAATGAGCAGTTCTTC.